Following are 10 T cell receptor beta chains from one sample sequenced in a study of beta chain features in type 1 diabetes. TCRB transcripts that were expressed got sequenced, as all of the isolated RNA had been reverse transcribed. The table came from immunoSEQ multiplex PCR; TCRdb's copy has only in-frame clones and leaves some out. Of about 660,000 clones in the sample, about an eighth were seen once. Whole-study results and caveats: Among all four CD4+ subsets, Type 1 diabetes patients had TCRB CDR3s that were moderately but significantly shorter.

Their target antigens are unknown. The material sequenced was naive CD4+ T cells from blood. These receptors were collected from a man younger than 35 with type 1 diabetes.

CDR3 nucleotide sequence: TGTGCCAGCGGAACGGGACTAGCGGGAGACCCCGGGGAGCTGTTTTTT. This sequence encodes CASGTGLAGDPGELFF. The rearrangement joins TRBV9 to TRBJ2-2; 14 bases map to TRBD2. The ends lost 7 bases at V and 6 bases at J; junction bases unmatched: 8. Germline CDR1 and CDR2: SGDLS and YYNGEE. The CDR3 has 16 amino acids.

This clone appeared a few times. The chain couples TRBV25-1 to TRBJ2-7; either TRBD1 or TRBD2 may fit D (6 bases each). The CDR3 contains 14 residues. Trimming took off 4 bases at V and 2 bases at J, with 12 bases between the two ends. Germline V gene sequence: CDR1 MGHDK, CDR2 SYGVNS. CDR3 sequence (DNA): TGTGCCAGCAGTGCCCTAGGGGGGACCTACGAGCAGTACTTC. Its protein is CASSALGGTYEQYF.

Worth noting for this clone: This sample includes further DNA sequences coding for the same CDR3. CDR3 protein: CASSLDRDYGYTF. The CDR3 region has the DNA TGTGCCAGCTCCCTTGACAGGGACTATGGCTACACCTTC. V and J are TRBV18 and TRBJ1-2; 7 bases are shared with TRBD1. This CDR3 is 13 amino acids long. The V gene's germline CDR1 is KGHSH and CDR2 LQKENI. The ends lost 6 bases at V and 3 bases at J; junction bases unmatched: 4.

The CDR3 region is CASLQNNEQFF. The CDR3 DNA follows: TGTGCCAGTCTTCAGAACAATGAGCAGTTCTTC. The chain joins TRBV6-5 to TRBJ2-1; no clear D. The V gene lost 9 bases and the J gene lost 5 bases, with 8 bases spanning the gap. Germline CDR1 is MNHEY and CDR2 is SVGAGI. The CDR3 has 11 residues.

The V call is TRBV2, the J call TRBJ2-1, with a tentative D call TRBD2 (7 bases). Germline-derived CDR1 and CDR2 are SNHLY and FYNNEI. The CDR3 totals 13 residues. Deletions cut 10 bases from V and 6 bases from J, with 16 bases between. The DNA for the CDR3 is TGTGCCACCTCCCGGGGGGCGTTCAATGAGCAGTTCTTC. Encoded protein: CATSRGAFNEQFF. Together with reference TRBV2 and TRBJ2-1, the CDR3 gives the full variable domain: EPEVTQTPSHQVTQMGQEVILRCVPISNHLYFYWYRQILGQKVEFLVSFYNNEISEKSEIFDDQFSVERPDGSNFTLKIRSTKLEDSAMYFCATSRGAFNEQFFGPGTRLTVL.

The sample holds a few counts of this clone. V and J are TRBV5-1 and TRBJ1-2; D not certain. Trimming pared 0 bases from V and 6 bases from J, leaving 12 bases between. Germline values: CDR1 SGHRS, CDR2 YFSETQ. The CDR3 sequence is 14 residues long. The CDR3 DNA follows: TGCGCCAGCAGCTTGGCGCCAGGCGGGGATGGCTACACCTTC. Translating it yields CASSLAPGGDGYTF.

The J gene is TRBJ1-1, the V gene TRBV14; no definite D call. Germline V lookup: CDR1 SGHDN, CDR2 FVKESK. V dropped 0 bases and J dropped 5 bases, with 7 bases sitting between them. There are 13 residues in the CDR3. The DNA for the CDR3 is TGTGCCAGCAGCCAAGATCTGGGAACTGAAGCTTTCTTT. Protein sequence: CASSQDLGTEAFF.

The V gene is TRBV18, the J gene TRBJ2-7; D possibly corresponds to TRBD2 (6 bases). V gave up 3 bases and J gave up 3 bases, with 12 bases separating them. The CDR3 has 14 residues. Germline loops: CDR1 KGHSH, CDR2 LQKENI. The CDR3 DNA follows: TGTGCCAGCTCACCTAGTCGGACTAACTACGAGCAGTACTTC. This codes for CASSPSRTNYEQYF. The full variable domain, its missing parts supplied by reference TRBV18 and TRBJ2-7, is NAGVMQNPRHLVRRRGQEARLRCSPMKGHSHVYWYRQLPEEGLKFMVYLQKENIIDESGMPKERFSAEFPKEGPSILRIQQVVRGDSAAYFCASSPSRTNYEQYFGPGTRLTVT.

This clone appeared a few times. Other DNA variants within this sample encode the same CDR3. CDR3 DNA sequence: TGCGCCAGCAGCTCCCCCGGGGAGCTGTTTTTT. Its protein is CASSSPGELFF. The chain combines TRBV5-1 with TRBJ2-2, with D unresolved. The CDR3 extends over 11 amino acids. V gave up 3 bases and J gave up 6 bases, with 3 bases separating them. Germline lookup yields CDR1 SGHRS and CDR2 YFSETQ.

V gene TRBV28 combines with J gene TRBJ1-2, with a weak D call TRBD1 (5 bases). CDR3 length: 12 amino acids. CDR1 is MDHEN, CDR2 SYDVKM, per germline. Trimming pared 10 bases from V and 13 bases from J, leaving 22 bases between. This chain's CDR3 is CAIQTVGERCTF. DNA for the CDR3: TGTGCCATACAGACAGTGGGGGAACGATGCACCTTC.